This TCR beta chain was sequenced during a study of T cells in Graves' hyperthyroidism and ophthalmopathy. The germline V gene has CDR1 MDHEN and CDR2 SYDVKM. With 7 bases clipped from V and 4 bases from J, the junction kept 5 bases outside the gene matches. The CDR3 length is 13 residues. Isolation of PBMCs was performed on 8 to 10 ml fresh peripheral blood. TCR beta CDR3 regions were amplified from RNA. The TCR CDR3 first-round RT-PCR relied on the HTBI primer set. TCRdb reanalysed the multiplex PCR reads using MiXCR and keeps one entry per CDR3 protein. The sample carries 600,000 to 700,000 distinct CDR3 sequences, roughly 14% recorded once.

This TCR was recovered from a woman between 40 and 55 years old with Graves' ophthalmopathy. This sequence joins TRBV28 and TRBJ1-1; 8 nucleotides agree with TRBD1. The source material was blood. CDR3 nucleotide sequence: TGTGCCAGCACCGCAACAGGGGGCACTGAAGCTTTCTTT. It encodes CASTATGGTEAFF.